The 22 T cell receptor beta chains below were found in one sample sequenced in a study of T-cell memory formation after mild COVID-19. One entry per CDR3 protein, called by TCRdb with MiXCR from the 5' RACE reads. The sample carries about half a million distinct CDR3 sequences, 15% to 20% recorded once. The specimen was PBMCs or a T cell subset sorted from them (not recorded which). These receptors originate from an adult woman who had mild COVID-19 (a few samples of this study predate the infection). Cell type and time point are not known.

The V call is TRBV27, the J call TRBJ2-2; D remains ambiguous. The germline V gene encodes CDR1 MNHEY and CDR2 SMNVEV (reference sequence). The length of the CDR3 is 15 residues. The V and J ends lost 6 bases and 3 bases respectively, with 14 bases between them. As DNA, the CDR3 is TGTGCCAGCAGCTTGGACCCCCGTTACACCGGGGAGCTGTTTTTT. Translating gives CASSLDPRYTGELFF.

This clonotype was seen a few times. At one boundary the junction diverges from the germline segment, which might be a read error. V is TRBV6-5 and J is TRBJ2-3, with 11 bases identical to TRBD2. This CDR3 contains 14 residues. The germline gives CDR1 MNHEY, CDR2 SVGAGI. CDR3 amino acids: CASRPQSLSGRGFF. CDR3 bases: TGTGCCAGCAGGCCACAATCCCTTAGCGGGAGGGGGTTTTTT.

This clonotype has a handful of counts. This chain links TRBV20-1 with TRBJ2-1, with unresolved D. CDR3 length equals 10 residues. The V end was cut by 4 bases, the J end by 5 bases, with 3 bases between. Per the germline V gene, CDR1 is DFQATT and CDR2 is SNEGSKA (reference sequence). This CDR3 is CSAMNNEQFF. As DNA, the CDR3 is TGCAGTGCTATGAACAATGAGCAGTTCTTC.

The gene calls are TRBV7-2 and TRBJ1-2; D ambiguous. The CDR3 covers 12 residues. The germline gives CDR1 SGHTA, CDR2 FQGNSA. V dropped 5 bases and J dropped 7 bases, with 11 bases sitting between them. The CDR3 region is CASSPVGSGYTF. CDR3 DNA: TGTGCCAGCAGCCCGGTAGGGAGTGGCTACACCTTC.

There are a few counts of this clonotype. V and J are TRBV7-9 and TRBJ2-7, with 11 bases lining up with TRBD2. Germline trimming cut 3 bases from V and 3 bases from J; bases unmatched to any gene: 10. Germline CDR1 and CDR2: SEHNR and FQNEAQ (reference sequence). This CDR3 is built from 17 residues. The CDR3 coding sequence is TGTGCCAGCAGCTTCTCCCAGGGCGGGACTAGCGGCTACGAGCAGTACTTC. This sequence encodes CASSFSQGGTSGYEQYF.

This clonotype has only a few counts. The CDR3 DNA sequence: TGCGCCAGCAGCCAAGGTCAGGAGGATACGCAGTATTTT. Translating gives CASSQGQEDTQYF. V usage is TRBV4-1 and J usage is TRBJ2-3; no clear D gene. CDR1 and CDR2 (germline): MGHRA, YSYEKL. V was cut by 1 base and J by 6 bases, with 8 bases left in between. This CDR3 comprises 13 residues.

The chain couples TRBV5-4 to TRBJ2-7; 7 nucleotides match TRBD2. The trim removed 4 bases at V and 0 bases at J, leaving 13 bases unmatched. CDR1 SGHNT and CDR2 YYREEE come from the germline V gene (reference sequence). The CDR3 is 17 residues long. CDR3 in DNA: TGTGCCAGCAGCCCAACCGGTGGAGCGGGGAGCTCCTACGAGCAGTACTTC. It is translated as CASSPTGGAGSSYEQYF.

CDR3 bases: TGTGCCAGCAGCCCTCGACCGGGACAGGGCCACACTGAAGCTTTCTTT. Protein: CASSPRPGQGHTEAFF. The V and J genes are TRBV14 and TRBJ1-1, with 9 positions matching TRBD1. Germline V gene sequence: CDR1 SGHDN, CDR2 FVKESK. The CDR3 contains 16 residues. Losses at the gene ends were 4 bases for V and 3 bases for J; bases not matched to a gene: 9.

The V gene is TRBV20-1, the J gene TRBJ2-5; no definite D call. CDR1 is DFQATT and CDR2 is SNEGSKA in the germline V gene (reference sequence). This CDR3 comprises 13 residues. Trimming took 3 bases from V and 5 from J, leaving 13 bases between them. The CDR3 protein is CSASRTVMETQYF. CDR3 DNA: TGCAGTGCTAGTAGAACCGTAATGGAGACCCAGTACTTC.

This rearrangement joins TRBV12-3 or TRBV12-4 to TRBJ1-6; 7 bases are a match to TRBD1. The CDR3 is made up of 16 amino acids. Losses at the gene ends were 5 bases for V and 8 bases for J; bases not matched to a gene: 12. This CDR3 is CASSTGTARGYSPLHF. The CDR3 coding sequence is TGTGCCAGCAGTACCGGGACAGCGCGCGGTTATTCACCCCTCCACTTT.

The CDR3 reads CSVLVAGTSGVYEQFF. The CDR3 DNA is TGCAGCGTCTTAGTAGCCGGGACTAGCGGGGTGTATGAGCAGTTCTTC. The chain joins TRBV29-1 to TRBJ2-1; 13 nucleotides line up with TRBD2. Germline CDR1 is SQVTM and CDR2 is ANQGSEA. The CDR3 runs 16 residues. The junction had 13 bases not matched to a gene; V was cut back by 6 bases and J by 8 bases.

The V gene is TRBV6-2 or TRBV6-3, the J gene TRBJ2-3; 7 nucleotides match TRBD2. Per the germline V gene, CDR1 is MNHEY and CDR2 is SVGEGT. The CDR3 covers 12 residues. V shed 4 bases and J 9 bases; nucleotides not matched to a gene: 4. The CDR3 DNA sequence: TGTGCCAGCAGTTCGGGACTACTGACGCAGTATTTT. It encodes CASSSGLLTQYF.

The chain combines TRBV7-9 with TRBJ1-2; 8 nucleotides match TRBD1. Looked up from germline, CDR1 is SEHNR and CDR2 is FQNEAQ (reference sequence). The CDR3 has 16 residues. V was clipped by 7 bases and J by 0 bases; unmatched bases: 10. CDR3 amino acids: CASIQDRDLPNYGYTF. The CDR3 DNA reads as TGTGCCAGCATCCAGGACAGGGACCTACCTAACTATGGCTACACCTTC.

This clonotype has at least ten counts. The rearrangement links TRBV12-3 or TRBV12-4 to TRBJ2-7; 10 bases align to TRBD1. V dropped 5 bases and J dropped 3; count of bases not matched to a gene: 4. CDR3 length: 14 amino acids. The CDR3 is CASSPDRGLYEQYF. The DNA for the CDR3 is TGTGCCAGCAGTCCAGACAGGGGGCTCTACGAGCAGTACTTC.

The chain is built from TRBV7-3 and TRBJ2-1; TRBD1 is a possible D gene (5 bases). Germline V gene data show CDR1 as SGHTA and CDR2 as FQGTGA. The CDR3 is 17 amino acids. Trimming stripped 1 base from V and 5 bases from J, with 18 bases between. The CDR3 region has the DNA TGTGCCAGCAGCTTAAGTCCAGGGATCCTCCTCAACAATGAGCAGTTCTTC. This codes for CASSLSPGILLNNEQFF.

The J gene is TRBJ2-1, the V gene TRBV20-1; no reliable D call. The V and J ends lost 3 bases and 12 bases respectively, with 18 bases between them. CDR1 and CDR2 from the germline V gene are DFQATT and SNEGSKA (reference sequence). This CDR3 spans 13 amino acids. This CDR3 is CSASLDRGIGQFF. The CDR3 DNA reads TGCAGTGCTAGCCTTGACCGTGGGATAGGGCAGTTCTTC.

The gene calls are TRBV5-1 and TRBJ2-5; 11 bases fit TRBD2. The CDR3 totals 15 residues. J lost 2 bases, V lost 3 bases, and 3 bases had no gene match. Germline V gene sequence: CDR1 SGHRS, CDR2 YFSETQ. CDR3 sequence: CASSSGTSGQETQYF. In DNA, the CDR3 is TGCGCCAGCAGCTCCGGGACTAGCGGACAAGAGACCCAGTACTTC.

This clonotype was counted a few times. V gene TRBV24-1 combines with J gene TRBJ2-1; no firm D call. V lost 4 bases, J lost 0 bases, and 12 bases lay in between. Germline V gives CDR1 KGHDR, CDR2 SFDVKD. The CDR3 spans 16 residues. The DNA for the CDR3 is TGTGCCACCAGTGACCAGACTCTGAGCTCCTACAATGAGCAGTTCTTC. This encodes CATSDQTLSSYNEQFF.

This clonotype was detected a few times. V and J are TRBV12-3 or TRBV12-4 and TRBJ2-5; 7 bases match TRBD2. With 5 bases clipped from V and 7 bases from J, the junction kept 19 bases outside the gene matches. The CDR3 has 17 amino acids. The CDR3 region has the DNA TGTGCCAGCAGTCTTGGGGTTTTCGGGGCGCCGGGGGGGACCCAGTACTTC. Translated, it gives CASSLGVFGAPGGTQYF.

This clonotype has only a few counts. The chain links TRBV7-9 to TRBJ1-2; D ambiguous. This CDR3 is built from 14 residues. Trimming pared 2 bases from V and 8 bases from J, leaving 15 bases between. In germline, CDR1 is SEHNR, CDR2 FQNEAQ (reference sequence). CDR3 bases: TGTGCCAGCAGCTTATGGACGGACGTCGGGGGCTACACCTTC. Its protein product is CASSLWTDVGGYTF.

V is TRBV14 and J is TRBJ2-1; TRBD2 matches at 11 bases. The germline V gene has CDR1 SGHDN and CDR2 FVKESK. V was pared by 1 base and J by 7 bases, with 9 bases of the junction left unmatched. The CDR3 runs to 17 residues. The CDR3 bases are TGTGCCAGCAGCCAAGTCGTGCTAGCGGGAGGTGGGAATGAGCAGTTCTTC. Encoded protein: CASSQVVLAGGGNEQFF. The whole variable domain, remainder taken from reference TRBV14 and TRBJ2-1, is EAGVTQFPSHSVIEKGQTVTLRCDPISGHDNLYWYRRVMGKEIKFLLHFVKESKQDESGMPNNRFLAERTGGTYSTLKVQPAELEDSGVYFCASSQVVLAGGGNEQFFGPGTRLTVL.

This clonotype was found a few times. The V and J genes are TRBV7-3 and TRBJ1-1; D remains ambiguous. Germline CDR1 SGHTA, CDR2 FQGTGA. V was pared by 4 bases and J by 0 bases, with 6 bases between. CDR3 length: 13 amino acids. The CDR3 region is CASSSYLNTEAFF. CDR3 in DNA: TGTGCCAGCAGCTCATACTTGAACACTGAAGCTTTCTTT.